A selection of T cell receptor beta chains follows, all from one sample in a study of blood T cell repertoires in COVID-19. Sequencing was performed with immunoSEQ multiplex PCR; in TCRdb, only in-frame clones are kept and a portion is missing. This sample yields some 230,000 clones, of which around 87% are seen a single time; 10% belongs to the top ten. The sample comprised peripheral blood. Source of these receptors: a woman between 45 and 60 years old with COVID-19, enrolled during active disease. Both conserved end residues are part of each CDR3. A D gene is named only where the DNA matches it firmly. A row's size may be missing; if present it is once, few, many or a size class.

D	V	J	size	CDR3	DNA
.	TRBV5-1	TRBJ1-2	.	CASSWNPDGNYGYTF	TGCGCCAGCAGCTGGAACCCCGACGGGAACTATGGCTACACCTTC
.	TRBV19	TRBJ2-1	.	CASSIGGGNEQFF	TGTGCCAGTAGTATTGGGGGAGGCAATGAGCAGTTCTTC
TRBD2	TRBV4-3	TRBJ2-3	.	CASSQDLGGGATDTQYF	TGCGCCAGCAGCCAAGATCTGGGCGGGGGGGCCACAGATACGCAGTATTTT
.	TRBV19	TRBJ1-1	.	CASSLRIGGTEAFF	TGTGCCAGTAGCCTCCGTATAGGGGGCACTGAAGCTTTCTTT
TRBD2	TRBV6-4	TRBJ2-3	.	CASSLGATSGRPNTQYF	TGTGCCAGCAGTTTGGGGGCGACTAGCGGGCGGCCGAATACGCAGTATTTT
.	TRBV19	TRBJ2-3	many	CASSRSGDTQYF	TGTGCCAGTAGTAGGTCGGGAGATACGCAGTATTTT
TRBD2	TRBV7-6	TRBJ2-2	.	CASSLRAAGGNTGELFF	TGTGCCAGCAGCTTAAGGGCGGCGGGGGGGAACACCGGGGAGCTGTTTTTT
.	TRBV29-1	TRBJ2-5	once	CSVFKGAETQYF	TGCAGCGTCTTTAAGGGAGCGGAGACCCAGTACTTC
.	TRBV6-4	TRBJ1-2	once	CASRPTGFGGYTF	TGTGCCAGCAGACCTACAGGATTCGGTGGCTACACCTTC
TRBD1	TRBV5-8	TRBJ1-1	.	CASSFDRGTEAFF	TGTGCCAGCAGCTTTGACAGGGGCACTGAAGCTTTCTTT
TRBD1	TRBV2	TRBJ2-3	.	CASIGQGADTQYF	TGTGCCAGCATCGGGCAGGGGGCAGATACGCAGTATTTT
.	TRBV19	TRBJ2-7	many	CASSLTFNSYEQYF	TGTGCCAGTAGTCTTACATTCAACTCCTACGAGCAGTACTTC
.	TRBV12-3/TRBV12-4	TRBJ2-3	.	CASSYPGDTQYF	TGTGCCAGCAGCTACCCGGGTGATACGCAGTATTTT
.	TRBV20-1	TRBJ1-1	.	CSASQGLMNTEAFF	TGCAGTGCTAGTCAGGGTTTAATGAACACTGAAGCTTTCTTT
TRBD2	TRBV3-1/TRBV3-2	TRBJ2-3	.	CASSQSRLAGAADTQYF	TGTGCCAGCAGCCAGTCTAGACTAGCGGGGGCGGCAGATACGCAGTATTTT
.	TRBV10-3	TRBJ1-1	.	CAISERGTEAFF	TGTGCCATCAGTGAGAGAGGCACTGAAGCTTTCTTT
.	TRBV10-2	TRBJ2-7	.	CASSDLYEQYF	TGCGCCAGCAGTGATCTGTACGAGCAGTACTTC
TRBD1	TRBV5-8	TRBJ1-5	.	CASSLGQGSSNQPQHF	TGTGCCAGCAGCTTGGGACAGGGGTCTAGCAATCAGCCCCAGCATTTT
.	TRBV7-7	TRBJ2-1	.	CASKGRLSYNEQFF	TGTGCCAGCAAGGGCAGACTATCCTACAATGAGCAGTTCTTC
TRBD1	TRBV25-1	TRBJ2-2	.	CASSDWTGKSDTGELFF	TGTGCCAGCAGTGATTGGACAGGGAAGTCAGACACCGGGGAGCTGTTTTTT
.	TRBV11-2	TRBJ1-2	.	CASSSLQAVGYTF	TGTGCCAGCAGCTCCCTCCAGGCTGTGGGCTACACCTTC
.	TRBV9	TRBJ2-1	few	CASSRQPLGGGDEQFF	TGTGCCAGCAGTCGACAACCCCTGGGGGGAGGCGATGAGCAGTTCTTC
TRBD1	TRBV6-2/TRBV6-3	TRBJ1-5	.	CASSYGQGGSNQPQHF	TGTGCCAGCAGTTACGGGCAAGGGGGCAGCAATCAGCCCCAGCATTTT
TRBD1	TRBV28	TRBJ2-2	.	CASSSLPTGRNTGELFF	TGTGCCAGCAGTTCCCTCCCGACAGGGAGGAACACCGGGGAGCTGTTTTTT
.	TRBV28	TRBJ2-5	.	CASSLGGLETQYF	TGTGCCAGCAGTTTGGGAGGATTGGAGACCCAGTACTTC
.	TRBV24-1	TRBJ1-3	.	CATSDLLPGRNTIYF	TGTGCCACCAGTGATTTGCTACCAGGCCGAAACACCATATATTTT
.	TRBV5-1	TRBJ2-6	few	CASRDGPGTTHSGANVLTF	TGCGCCAGCAGGGACGGACCCGGGACAACACACTCTGGGGCCAACGTCCTGACTTTC